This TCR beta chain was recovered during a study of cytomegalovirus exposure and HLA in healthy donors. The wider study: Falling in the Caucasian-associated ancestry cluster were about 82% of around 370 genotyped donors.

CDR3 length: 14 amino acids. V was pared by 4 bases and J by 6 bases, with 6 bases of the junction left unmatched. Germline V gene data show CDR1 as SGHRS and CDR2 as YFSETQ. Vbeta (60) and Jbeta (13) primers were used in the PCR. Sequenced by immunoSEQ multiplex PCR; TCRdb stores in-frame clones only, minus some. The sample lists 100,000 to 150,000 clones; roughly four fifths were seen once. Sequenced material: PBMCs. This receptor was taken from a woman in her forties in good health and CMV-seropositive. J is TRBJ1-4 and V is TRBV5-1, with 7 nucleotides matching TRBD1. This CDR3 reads CASSKGQRDEKLFF. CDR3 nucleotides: TGCGCCAGCAGCAAGGGACAGCGTGATGAAAAACTGTTTTTT.